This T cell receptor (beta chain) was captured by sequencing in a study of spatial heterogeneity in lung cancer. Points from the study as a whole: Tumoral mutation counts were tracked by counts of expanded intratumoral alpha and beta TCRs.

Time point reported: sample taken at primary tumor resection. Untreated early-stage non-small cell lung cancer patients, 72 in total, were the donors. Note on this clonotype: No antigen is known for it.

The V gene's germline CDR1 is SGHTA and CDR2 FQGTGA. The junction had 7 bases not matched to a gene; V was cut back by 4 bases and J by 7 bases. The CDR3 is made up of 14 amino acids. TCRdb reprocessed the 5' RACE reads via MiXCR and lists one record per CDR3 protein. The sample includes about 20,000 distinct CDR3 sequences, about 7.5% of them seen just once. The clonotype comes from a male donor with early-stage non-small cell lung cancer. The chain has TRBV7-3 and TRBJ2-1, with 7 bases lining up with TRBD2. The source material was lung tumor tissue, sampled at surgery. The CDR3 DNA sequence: TGTGCCAGCAGCTCTAGAGGCGGGGGAAATGAGCAGTTCTTC. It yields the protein CASSSRGGGNEQFF.